The T cell receptor (beta chain) described here comes from a study of human T cells and chemical hapten exposure. The wider study: Patients were given diphenylcyclopropenone on the scalp weekly across the roughly 25-week study. TCR yields per sample varied mostly from small pooled library volume differences.

CDR3 length: 14 residues. Trimming left V 5 bases short and J 2 bases short, with 13 bases between. Per germline, CDR1 ENHRY and CDR2 SYGVKD. TCRdb re-called the RACE reads with MiXCR, one entry per CDR3 protein. The sample has about 42,000 distinct CDR3 sequences; approximately 10% are singletons. This sample's time point: patch test 2, 6 weeks after DPC sensitization. The treatment denotes: therapeutic diphenylcyclopropenone sensitization with weekly scalp DPC. Total RNA was extracted from unfractionated whole blood. Blood draws came first, before each patch test. Suited to DPC and affected by alopecia, the donors ranged from 18 to 70 years old.

This receptor was taken from a woman aged 30 to 39 with alopecia areata. Some clones in this sample may be carry-over from other donors' samples. This chain links TRBV10-3 with TRBJ2-7; D is uncertain. Here the sequenced sample was whole blood, taken in connection with sensitization to the hapten diphenylcyclopropenone (DPC). In DNA, the CDR3 is TGTGCCATCAGTTCCATAGACGGCCCCTACGAGCAGTACTTC. It encodes CAISSIDGPYEQYF.